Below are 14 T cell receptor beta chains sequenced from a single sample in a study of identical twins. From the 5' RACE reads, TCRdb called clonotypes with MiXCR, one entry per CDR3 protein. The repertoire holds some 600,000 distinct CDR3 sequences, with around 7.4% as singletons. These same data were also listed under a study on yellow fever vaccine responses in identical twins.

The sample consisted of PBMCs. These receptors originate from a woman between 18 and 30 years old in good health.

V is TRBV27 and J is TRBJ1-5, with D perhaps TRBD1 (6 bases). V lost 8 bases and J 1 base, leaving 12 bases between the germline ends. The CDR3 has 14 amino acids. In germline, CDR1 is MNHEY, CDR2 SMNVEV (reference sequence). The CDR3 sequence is CASAGGPSNQPQHF. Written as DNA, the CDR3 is TGTGCCAGCGCCGGGGGGCCCAGCAATCAGCCCCAGCATTTT.

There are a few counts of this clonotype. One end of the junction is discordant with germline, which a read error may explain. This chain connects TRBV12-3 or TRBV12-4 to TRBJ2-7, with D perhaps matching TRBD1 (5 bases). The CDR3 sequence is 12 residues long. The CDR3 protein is CASSYSGANSDF. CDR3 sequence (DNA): TGTGCCAGCAGTTACAGTGGGGCCAACAGTGACTTC.

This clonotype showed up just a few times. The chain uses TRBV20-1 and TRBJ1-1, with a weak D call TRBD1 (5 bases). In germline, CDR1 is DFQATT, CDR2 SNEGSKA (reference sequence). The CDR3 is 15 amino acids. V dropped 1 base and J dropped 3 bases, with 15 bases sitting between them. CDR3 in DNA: TGCAGTGCTAGAGTCCCTGGGGGGATCTACACTGAAGCTTTCTTT. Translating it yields CSARVPGGIYTEAFF.

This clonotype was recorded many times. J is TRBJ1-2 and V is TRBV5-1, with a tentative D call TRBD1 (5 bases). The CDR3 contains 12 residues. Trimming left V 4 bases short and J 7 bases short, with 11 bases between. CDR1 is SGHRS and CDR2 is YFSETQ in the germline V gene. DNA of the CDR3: TGCGCCAGCAGCGAACAGGACTTTGGCTACACCTTC. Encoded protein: CASSEQDFGYTF. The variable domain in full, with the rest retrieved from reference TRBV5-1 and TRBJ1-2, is KAGVTQTPRYLIKTRGQQVTLSCSPISGHRSVSWYQQTPGQGLQFLFEYFSETQRNKGNFPGRFSGRQFSNSRSEMNVSTLELGDSALYLCASSEQDFGYTFGSGTRLTVV.

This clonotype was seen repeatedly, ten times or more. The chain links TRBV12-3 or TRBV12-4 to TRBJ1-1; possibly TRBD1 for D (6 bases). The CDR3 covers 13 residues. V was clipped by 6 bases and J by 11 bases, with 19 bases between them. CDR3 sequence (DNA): TGTGCCAGCAGCTATCGCAGGGGAAGGGATGCTTTCTTT. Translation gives CASSYRRGRDAFF.

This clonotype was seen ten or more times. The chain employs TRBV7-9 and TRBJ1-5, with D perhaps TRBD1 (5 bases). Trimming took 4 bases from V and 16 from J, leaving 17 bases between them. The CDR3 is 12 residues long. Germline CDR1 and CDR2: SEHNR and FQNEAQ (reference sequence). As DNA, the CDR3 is TGTGCCAGCAGCTCGCTTACTGACAGATTACATTTT. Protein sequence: CASSSLTDRLHF.

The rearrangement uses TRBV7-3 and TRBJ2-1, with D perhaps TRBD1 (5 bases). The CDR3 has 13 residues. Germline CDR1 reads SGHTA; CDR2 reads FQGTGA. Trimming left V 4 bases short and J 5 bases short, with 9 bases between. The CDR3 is CASSSQTDNEQFF. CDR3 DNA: TGTGCCAGCAGCTCCCAGACAGACAATGAGCAGTTCTTC.

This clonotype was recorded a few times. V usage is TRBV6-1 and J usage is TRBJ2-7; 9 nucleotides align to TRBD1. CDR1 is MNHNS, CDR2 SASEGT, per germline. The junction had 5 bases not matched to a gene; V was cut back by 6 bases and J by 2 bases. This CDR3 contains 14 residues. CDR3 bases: TGTGCCAGCAGCAAGACAGGGGGTCCCTACGAGCAGTACTTC. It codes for CASSKTGGPYEQYF.

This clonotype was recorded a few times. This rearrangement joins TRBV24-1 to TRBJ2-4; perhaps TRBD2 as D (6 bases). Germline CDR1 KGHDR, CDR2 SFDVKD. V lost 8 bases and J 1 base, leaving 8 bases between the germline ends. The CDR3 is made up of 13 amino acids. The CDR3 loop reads CATNGRAKNIQYF. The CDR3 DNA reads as TGTGCCACCAATGGGAGGGCCAAAAACATTCAGTACTTC.

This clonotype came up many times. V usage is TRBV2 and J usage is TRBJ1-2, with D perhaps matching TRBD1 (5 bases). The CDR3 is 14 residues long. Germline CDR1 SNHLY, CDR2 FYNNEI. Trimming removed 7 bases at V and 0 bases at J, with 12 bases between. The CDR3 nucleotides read TGTGCCAGCACTGGACACGAAGCTAACTATGGCTACACCTTC. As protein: CASTGHEANYGYTF.

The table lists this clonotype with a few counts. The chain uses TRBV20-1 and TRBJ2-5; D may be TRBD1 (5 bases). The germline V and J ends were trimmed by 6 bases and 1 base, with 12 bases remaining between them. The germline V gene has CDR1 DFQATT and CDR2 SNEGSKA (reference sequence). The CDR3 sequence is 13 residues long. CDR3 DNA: TGCAGTGCCCAGACAGTTACCCAAGAGACCCAGTACTTC. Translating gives CSAQTVTQETQYF.

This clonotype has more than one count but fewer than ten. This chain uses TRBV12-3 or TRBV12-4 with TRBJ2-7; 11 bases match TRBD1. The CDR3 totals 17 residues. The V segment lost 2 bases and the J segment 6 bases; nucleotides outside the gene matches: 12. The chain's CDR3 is CASSLRVLGTGGREQYF. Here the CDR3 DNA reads TGTGCCAGCAGTTTACGAGTTTTAGGGACAGGGGGTCGCGAGCAGTACTTC.

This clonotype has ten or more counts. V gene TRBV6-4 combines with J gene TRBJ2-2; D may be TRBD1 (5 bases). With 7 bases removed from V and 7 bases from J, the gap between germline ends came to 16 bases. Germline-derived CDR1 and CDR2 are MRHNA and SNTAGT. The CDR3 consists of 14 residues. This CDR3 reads CASNPGPDSGELFF. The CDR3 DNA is TGTGCCAGCAACCCCGGGCCCGACAGCGGGGAGCTGTTTTTT.

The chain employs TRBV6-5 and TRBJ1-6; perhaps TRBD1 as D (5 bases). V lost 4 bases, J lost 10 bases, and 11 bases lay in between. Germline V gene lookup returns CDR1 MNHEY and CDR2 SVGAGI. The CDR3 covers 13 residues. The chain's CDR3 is CASSSGRGSPLHF. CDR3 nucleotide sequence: TGTGCCAGCAGTTCAGGGCGCGGATCACCCCTCCACTTT.